This T cell receptor (beta chain) was sequenced in a study of T-cell memory formation after mild COVID-19. The germline V and J ends were trimmed by 8 bases and 3 bases, with 9 bases remaining between them. Per germline, CDR1 KGHDR and CDR2 SFDVKD. This CDR3 region has 13 residues. TCRdb re-called the 5' RACE reads with MiXCR, one entry per CDR3 protein. Here the sample spans under 300,000 distinct CDR3 sequences, around 15% being singletons. This TCR came from a man aged 18 to 29 who had mild COVID-19 (a few samples of this study predate the infection). Cell type and time point are not known. The rearrangement joins TRBV24-1 to TRBJ2-2, with D tentatively TRBD2 (5 bases). Material for sequencing was PBMCs or a T cell subset sorted from them (not recorded which). CDR3 DNA: TGTGCCACCACGAGGGATGACACCGGGGAGCTGTTTTTT. It is translated as CATTRDDTGELFF.